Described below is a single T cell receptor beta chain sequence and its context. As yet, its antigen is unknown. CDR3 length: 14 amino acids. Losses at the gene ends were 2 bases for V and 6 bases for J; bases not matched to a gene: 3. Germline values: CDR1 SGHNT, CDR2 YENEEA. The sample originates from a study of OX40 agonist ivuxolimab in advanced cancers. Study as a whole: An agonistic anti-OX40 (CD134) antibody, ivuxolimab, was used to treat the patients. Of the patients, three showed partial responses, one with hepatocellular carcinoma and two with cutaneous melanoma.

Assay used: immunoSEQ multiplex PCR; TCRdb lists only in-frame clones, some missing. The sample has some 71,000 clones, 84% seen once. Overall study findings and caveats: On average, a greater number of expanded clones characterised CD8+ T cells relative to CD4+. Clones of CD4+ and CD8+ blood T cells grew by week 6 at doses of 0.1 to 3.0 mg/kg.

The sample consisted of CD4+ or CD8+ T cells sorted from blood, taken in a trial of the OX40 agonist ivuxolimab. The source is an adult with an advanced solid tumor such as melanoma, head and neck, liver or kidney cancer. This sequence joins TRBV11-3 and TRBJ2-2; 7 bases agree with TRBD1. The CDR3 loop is CASSLRQGPGELFF. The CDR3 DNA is TGTGCCAGCAGCTTAAGACAGGGTCCCGGGGAGCTGTTTTTT. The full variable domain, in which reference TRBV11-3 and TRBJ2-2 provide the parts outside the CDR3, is EAGVVQSPRYKIIEKKQPVAFWCNPISGHNTLYWYLQNLGQGPELLIRYENEEAVDDSQLPKDRFSAERLKGVDSTLKIQPAELGDSAVYLCASSLRQGPGELFFGEGSRLTVL.